This T cell receptor (beta chain) originates from a study of OX40 agonist ivuxolimab in advanced cancers. The protocol was immunoSEQ multiplex PCR, while the TCRdb copy is restricted to in-frame clones and leaves out a portion. Of approximately 76,000 clones in the sample, 92% were seen once. The V gene's germline CDR1 is LNHNV and CDR2 YYDKDF (reference sequence). V was clipped by 6 bases and J by 7 bases, with 16 bases between them. The CDR3 has 15 residues. Peripheral blood came from all dose cohorts at three timepoints. This specimen consisted of CD4+ or CD8+ T cells sorted from blood, obtained in a trial of the OX40 agonist ivuxolimab. The J gene is TRBJ1-6, the V gene TRBV15; the D is unclear. The clonotype was recovered from an adult with an advanced solid tumor such as melanoma, head and neck, liver or kidney cancer. The CDR3 spells CATSGGPPGNSPLHF. CDR3 nucleotide sequence: TGTGCCACCAGTGGCGGACCCCCGGGGAATTCACCCCTCCACTTT. Complete variable domain (other parts from reference TRBV15 and TRBJ1-6): DAMVIQNPRYQVTQFGKPVTLSCSQTLNHNVMYWYQQKSSQAPKLLFHYYDKDFNNEADTPDNFQSRRPNTSFCFLDIRSPGLGDTAMYLCATSGGPPGNSPLHFGNGTRLTVT.